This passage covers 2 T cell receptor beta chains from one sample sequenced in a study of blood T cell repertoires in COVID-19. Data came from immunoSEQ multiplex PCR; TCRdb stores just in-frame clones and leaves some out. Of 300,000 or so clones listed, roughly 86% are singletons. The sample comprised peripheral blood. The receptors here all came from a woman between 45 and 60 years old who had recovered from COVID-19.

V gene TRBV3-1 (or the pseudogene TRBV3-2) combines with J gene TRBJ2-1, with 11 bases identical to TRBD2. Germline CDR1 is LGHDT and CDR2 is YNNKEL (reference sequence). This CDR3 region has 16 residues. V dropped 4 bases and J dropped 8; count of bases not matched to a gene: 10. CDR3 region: CASSPSGGLQTDEQFF. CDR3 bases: TGTGCCAGCAGCCCTAGCGGGGGGCTGCAGACGGATGAGCAGTTCTTC.

As DNA, the CDR3 is TGTGCCAGCAGCTTACGGGGGGAAAGTGAAGCTTTCTTT. This codes for CASSLRGESEAFF. This chain links TRBV7-3 with TRBJ1-1; D may be TRBD1 (5 bases). This CDR3 is built from 13 residues. Germline V CDR1 and CDR2: SGHTA, FQGTGA. V lost 2 bases and J lost 7, with 11 bases in between.